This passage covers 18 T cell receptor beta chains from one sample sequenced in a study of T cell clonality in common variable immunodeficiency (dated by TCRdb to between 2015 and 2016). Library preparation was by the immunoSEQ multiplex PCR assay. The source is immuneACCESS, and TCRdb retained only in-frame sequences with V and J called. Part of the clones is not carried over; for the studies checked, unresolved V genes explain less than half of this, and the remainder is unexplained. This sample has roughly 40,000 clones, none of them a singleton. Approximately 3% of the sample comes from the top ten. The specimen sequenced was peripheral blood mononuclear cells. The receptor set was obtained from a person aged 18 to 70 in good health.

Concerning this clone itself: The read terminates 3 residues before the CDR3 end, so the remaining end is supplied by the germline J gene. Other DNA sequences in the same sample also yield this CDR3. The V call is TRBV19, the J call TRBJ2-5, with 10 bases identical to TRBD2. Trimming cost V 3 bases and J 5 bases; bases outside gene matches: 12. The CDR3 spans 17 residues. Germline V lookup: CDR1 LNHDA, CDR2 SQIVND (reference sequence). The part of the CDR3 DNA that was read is TGTGCCAGTAGTATGGAGCTAGCGGGAGAACTGGGTGAGACC. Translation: CASSMELAGELGET. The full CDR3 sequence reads CASSMELAGELGETQYF.

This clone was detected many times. The chain's CDR3 is CASSEQGSYSNQPQHF. The part of the CDR3 DNA that was read is TGTGCCAGCTCAGAACAGGGTTCGTATAGCAATCAGCCC. The genes are TRBV18 and TRBJ1-5, with D possibly being TRBD1 (6 bases). The read stops 3 residues short of the end of the CDR3; the missing end is completed from the germline J gene. This CDR3 contains 16 residues. V lost 5 bases, J lost 0 bases, and 14 bases lay in between. Per the germline V gene, CDR1 is KGHSH and CDR2 is LQKENI.

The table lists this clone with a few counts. CDR3 protein: CASSIGLNEQYF. The sequenced part of the CDR3 DNA is TGTGCCAGCAGCATTGGTCTAAACGAG. The chain combines TRBV11-3 with TRBJ2-7; D remains ambiguous. The sequence runs out 3 residues before the end of the CDR3; the remainder is reconstructed from the germline J gene. The CDR3 sequence is 12 residues long. In germline, CDR1 is SGHNT, CDR2 YENEEA. Trimming took off 5 bases at V and 5 bases at J, with 10 bases between the two ends. The whole variable domain, filled in from reference TRBV11-3 and TRBJ2-7, reads EAGVVQSPRYKIIEKKQPVAFWCNPISGHNTLYWYLQNLGQGPELLIRYENEEAVDDSQLPKDRFSAERLKGVDSTLKIQPAELGDSAVYLCASSIGLNEQYFGPGTRLTVT.

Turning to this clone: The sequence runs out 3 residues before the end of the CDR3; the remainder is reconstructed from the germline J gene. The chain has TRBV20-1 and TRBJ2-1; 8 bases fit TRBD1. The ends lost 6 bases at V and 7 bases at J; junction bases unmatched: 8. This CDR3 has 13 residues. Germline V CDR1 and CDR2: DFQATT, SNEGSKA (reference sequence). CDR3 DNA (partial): TGCAGTGCGTGGACAGGGTCTTCAAATGAG. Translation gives CSAWTGSSNE. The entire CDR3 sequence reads CSAWTGSSNEQFF.

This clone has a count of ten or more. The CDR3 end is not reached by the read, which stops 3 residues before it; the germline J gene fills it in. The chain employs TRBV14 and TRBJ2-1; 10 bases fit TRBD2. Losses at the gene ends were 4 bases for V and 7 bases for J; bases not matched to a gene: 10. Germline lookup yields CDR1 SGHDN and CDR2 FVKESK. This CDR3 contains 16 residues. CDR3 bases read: TGTGCCAGCAGCCCTCAAGCGGGAGGGAACCTAAATGAG. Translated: CASSPQAGGNLNE. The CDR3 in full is CASSPQAGGNLNEQFF.

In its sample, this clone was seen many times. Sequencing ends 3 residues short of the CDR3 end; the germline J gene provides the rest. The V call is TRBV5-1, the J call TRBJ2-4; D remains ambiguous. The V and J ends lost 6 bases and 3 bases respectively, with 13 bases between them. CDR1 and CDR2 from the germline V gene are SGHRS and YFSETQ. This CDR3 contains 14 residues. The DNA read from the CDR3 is TGCGCCAGCACCCTCGAGTCTAACAAAAACATT. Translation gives CASTLESNKNI. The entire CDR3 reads CASTLESNKNIQYF.

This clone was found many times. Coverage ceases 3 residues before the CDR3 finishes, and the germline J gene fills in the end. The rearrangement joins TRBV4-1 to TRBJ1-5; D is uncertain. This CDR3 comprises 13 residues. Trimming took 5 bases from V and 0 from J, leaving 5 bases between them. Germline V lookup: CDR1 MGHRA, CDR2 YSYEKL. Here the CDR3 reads CASSEVSNQPQHF. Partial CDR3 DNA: TGCGCCAGCAGCGAGGTTAGCAATCAGCCC.

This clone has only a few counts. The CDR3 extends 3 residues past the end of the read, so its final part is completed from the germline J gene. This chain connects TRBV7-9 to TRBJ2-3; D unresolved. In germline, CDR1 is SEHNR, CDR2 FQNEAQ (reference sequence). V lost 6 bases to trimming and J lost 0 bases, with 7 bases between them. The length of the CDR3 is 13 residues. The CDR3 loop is CASSPVSTDTQYF. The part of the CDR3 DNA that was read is TGTGCCAGCAGTCCGGTTAGCACAGATACG.

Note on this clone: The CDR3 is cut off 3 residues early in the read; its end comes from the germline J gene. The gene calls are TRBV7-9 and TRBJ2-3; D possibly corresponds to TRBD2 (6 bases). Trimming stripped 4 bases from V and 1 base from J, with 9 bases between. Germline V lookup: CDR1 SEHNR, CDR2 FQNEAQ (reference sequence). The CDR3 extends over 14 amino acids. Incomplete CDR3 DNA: TGTGCCAGCAGCTGGACTATCGGCACAGATACG. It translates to CASSWTIGTDT. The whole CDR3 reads CASSWTIGTDTQYF.

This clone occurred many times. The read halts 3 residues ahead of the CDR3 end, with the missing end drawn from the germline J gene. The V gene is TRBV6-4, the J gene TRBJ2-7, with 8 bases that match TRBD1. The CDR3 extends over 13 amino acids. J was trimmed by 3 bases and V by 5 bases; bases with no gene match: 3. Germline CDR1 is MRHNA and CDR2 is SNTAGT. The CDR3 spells CASSLGQGYEQYF. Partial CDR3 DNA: TGTGCCAGCAGTCTTGGACAGGGCTACGAG.

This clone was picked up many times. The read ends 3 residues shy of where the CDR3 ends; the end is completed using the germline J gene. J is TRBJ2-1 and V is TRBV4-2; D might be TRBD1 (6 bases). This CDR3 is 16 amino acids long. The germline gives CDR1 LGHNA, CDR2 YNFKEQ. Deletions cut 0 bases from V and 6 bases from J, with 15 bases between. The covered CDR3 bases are TGTGCCAGCAGCCAAGAAGGGGGTAGGGGCCTCAATGAG. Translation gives CASSQEGGRGLNE. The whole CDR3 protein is CASSQEGGRGLNEQFF.

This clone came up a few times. Partial CDR3 DNA: TGTGCCAGCAGCTTAGGAGCGGGAGATTCCCACGAC. It translates to CASSLGAGDSHD. The CDR3 as a whole reads CASSLGAGDSHDYTF. The chain recombines TRBV7-6 with TRBJ1-2; no definite D call. The DNA ends 3 residues before the CDR3 does, and the rest of the CDR3 is filled in from the germline J gene. Germline assignment: CDR1 SGHVS and CDR2 FNYEAQ. This CDR3 comprises 15 residues.

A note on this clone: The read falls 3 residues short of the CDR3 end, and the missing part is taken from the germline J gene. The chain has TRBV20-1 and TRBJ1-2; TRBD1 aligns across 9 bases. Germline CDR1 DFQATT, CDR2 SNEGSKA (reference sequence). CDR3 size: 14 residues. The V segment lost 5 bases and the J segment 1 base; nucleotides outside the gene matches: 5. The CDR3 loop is CSASDRGDNYGYTF. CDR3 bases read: TGCAGTGCTTCCGACAGGGGGGATAACTATGGC.

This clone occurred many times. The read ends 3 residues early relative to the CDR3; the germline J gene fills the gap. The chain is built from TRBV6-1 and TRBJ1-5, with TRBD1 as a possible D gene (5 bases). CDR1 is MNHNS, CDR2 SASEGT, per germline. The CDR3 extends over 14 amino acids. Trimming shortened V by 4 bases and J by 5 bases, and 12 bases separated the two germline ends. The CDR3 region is CASSAGSDHQPQHF. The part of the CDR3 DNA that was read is TGTGCCAGCAGTGCAGGGTCCGACCATCAGCCC.

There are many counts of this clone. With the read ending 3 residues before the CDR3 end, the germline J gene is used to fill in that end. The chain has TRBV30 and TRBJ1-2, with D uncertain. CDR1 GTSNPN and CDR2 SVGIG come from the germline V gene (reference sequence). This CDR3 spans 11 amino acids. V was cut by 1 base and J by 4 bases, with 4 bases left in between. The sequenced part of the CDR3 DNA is TGTGCCTGGAGTGCGGGCTATGGC. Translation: CAWSAGYG. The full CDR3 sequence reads CAWSAGYGYTF. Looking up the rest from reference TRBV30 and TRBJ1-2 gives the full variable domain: SQTIHQWPATLVQPVGSPLSLECTVEGTSNPNLYWYRQAAGRGLQLLFYSVGIGQISSEVPQNLSASRPQDRQFILSSKKLLLSDSGFYLCAWSAGYGYTFGSGTRLTVV.

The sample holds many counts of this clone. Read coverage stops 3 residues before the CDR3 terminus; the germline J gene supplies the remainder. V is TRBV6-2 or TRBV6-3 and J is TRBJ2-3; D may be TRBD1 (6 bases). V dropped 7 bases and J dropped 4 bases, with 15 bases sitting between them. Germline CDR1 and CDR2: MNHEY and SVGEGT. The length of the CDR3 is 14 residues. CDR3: CASKTGYDADTQYF. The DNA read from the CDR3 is TGTGCCAGCAAAACAGGGTACGACGCAGATACG.

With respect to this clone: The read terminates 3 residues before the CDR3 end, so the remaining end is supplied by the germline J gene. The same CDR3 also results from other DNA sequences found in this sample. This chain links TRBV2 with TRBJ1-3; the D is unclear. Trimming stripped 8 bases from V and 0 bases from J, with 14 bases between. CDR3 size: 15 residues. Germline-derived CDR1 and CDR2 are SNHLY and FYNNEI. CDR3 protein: CASAQWQVSGNTIYF. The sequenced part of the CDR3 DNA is TGTGCCAGCGCCCAATGGCAGGTCTCTGGAAACACC.

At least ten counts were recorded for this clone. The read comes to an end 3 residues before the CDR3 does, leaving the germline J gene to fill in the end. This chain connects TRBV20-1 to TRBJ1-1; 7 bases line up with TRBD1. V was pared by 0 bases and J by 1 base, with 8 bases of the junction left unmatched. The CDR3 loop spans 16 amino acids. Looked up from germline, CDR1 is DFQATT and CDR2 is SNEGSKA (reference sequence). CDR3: CSARETGTDSNTEAFF. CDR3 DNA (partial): TGCAGTGCTAGAGAAACCGGGACAGACTCGAACACTGAA.